The present entry profiles one T cell receptor (beta chain) with its context. No antigen is known for it. This sample stems from a study of cytomegalovirus exposure and HLA in healthy donors. Study-level results: Sequencing likely produced, as an artifact, a cluster of highly shared sequence variants. Most TCR beta V segments were productive about 90% or about 30% of the time in an earlier analysis.

The PCR ran on 60 Vbeta and 13 Jbeta primers. Original methodology: Roughly 11 million of the approximately 80 million unique TCR beta chains counted in a later analysis were shared. The data were produced by immunoSEQ multiplex PCR, yet TCRdb's version contains in-frame clones alone and is incomplete. From that table come the V and J calls and clone size; the DNA was used to work out D and trimming. In the table there are 130,000 or so clones, roughly 80% of which are singletons. Germline CDR1 is MNHEY and CDR2 is SMNVEV (reference sequence). CDR3 size: 14 residues. V lost 4 bases, J lost 4 bases, and 10 bases lay in between. All the people who gave samples were healthy bone marrow donors.

The rearrangement links TRBV27 to TRBJ1-4; D remains ambiguous. The sequenced sample consisted of PBMCs. This receptor was identified in a man aged 25-45 years in good health and CMV-seronegative. The CDR3 loop reads CASSSGLLNEKLFF. The CDR3, as DNA: TGTGCCAGCAGTTCCGGACTGCTTAATGAAAAACTGTTTTTT.